Below are 3 T cell receptor beta chains sequenced from a single sample in a study of OX40 agonist ivuxolimab in advanced cancers. TCRdb's copy holds only in-frame clones and misses some; the assay was immunoSEQ multiplex PCR. There are tens of thousands of clones in the sample; about 85% occur only once, and under 5% lies in the top ten. The source material was CD4+ or CD8+ T cells sorted from blood, sampled in a trial of the OX40 agonist ivuxolimab. These receptors all stem from an adult with an advanced solid tumor such as melanoma, head and neck, liver or kidney cancer.

The rearrangement joins TRBV11-2 to TRBJ2-2, with TRBD1 matching 9 bases. V lost 5 bases and J lost 0; bases outside the gene matches: 4. The CDR3 consists of 16 residues. Germline V gives CDR1 SGHAT, CDR2 FQNNGV. The CDR3 reads CASSLTGGANTGELFF. CDR3 nucleotide sequence: TGTGCCAGCAGCCTAACAGGGGGCGCGAACACCGGGGAGCTGTTTTTT.

The chain joins TRBV28 to TRBJ2-2; a weak D match, TRBD1 (6 bases). Germline CDR1 and CDR2: MDHEN and SYDVKM. Trimming pared 4 bases from V and 1 base from J, leaving 10 bases between. The CDR3 has 15 amino acids. CDR3 sequence reads: CASSSGQLNTGELFF. The CDR3 DNA reads TGTGCCAGCAGTTCCGGACAGCTGAACACCGGGGAGCTGTTTTTT.

The chain couples TRBV6-5 to TRBJ1-5; D perhaps matches TRBD1 (6 bases). Germline CDR1 and CDR2: MNHEY and SVGAGI. This CDR3 is 15 amino acids long. The V and J ends lost 6 bases and 6 bases respectively, with 18 bases between them. The CDR3 here is CASSRDPQQGQPQHF. As DNA, the CDR3 is TGTGCCAGCAGCCGGGACCCCCAACAGGGTCAGCCCCAGCATTTT.